What follows are 14 T cell receptor beta chains derived from one specimen sequenced in a study of blood T cell repertoires in COVID-19. Assay used: immunoSEQ multiplex PCR; TCRdb lists only in-frame clones, some missing. The table has 200,000 or so clones, about four fifths seen once; the top ten hold roughly 12%. Sequenced: peripheral blood. These receptors were obtained from an elderly woman with COVID-19, enrolled during active disease.

The chain joins TRBV11-2 to TRBJ2-3; TRBD2 aligns across 11 bases. Unmatched junction bases numbered 8, after V lost 5 bases and J lost 4 bases. The CDR3 totals 16 residues. Germline V gives CDR1 SGHAT, CDR2 FQNNGV. The CDR3 is CASSARLAGSPDTQYF. The CDR3 DNA reads as TGTGCCAGCAGCGCCAGACTAGCGGGATCCCCAGATACGCAGTATTTT.

This clone appeared once. V usage is TRBV7-2 and J usage is TRBJ1-3; 7 bases are shared with TRBD1. V dropped 5 bases and J dropped 8; count of bases not matched to a gene: 9. The CDR3 loop spans 14 amino acids. Germline CDR1 is SGHTA and CDR2 is FQGNSA. The CDR3 DNA follows: TGTGCCAGCAGCGCCCAACAGGGGCAGGACACCATATATTTT. Protein product: CASSAQQGQDTIYF. Together with reference TRBV7-2 and TRBJ1-3, the CDR3 gives the full variable domain: GAGVSQSPSNKVTEKGKDVELRCDPISGHTALYWYRQSLGQGLEFLIYFQGNSAPDKSGLPSDRFSAERTGGSVSTLTIQRTQQEDSAVYLCASSAQQGQDTIYFGEGSWLTVV.

As DNA, the CDR3 is TGTGCCAGCAGTAGACAGGGCGGGGAGGATACGCAGTATTTT. Its protein is CASSRQGGEDTQYF. The gene calls are TRBV2 and TRBJ2-3; a possible D gene is TRBD1 (7 bases). CDR1 and CDR2 from the germline V gene are SNHLY and FYNNEI. V lost 5 bases and J lost 6, with 15 bases in between. The CDR3 is made up of 14 amino acids. The entire variable domain, with the rest obtained from reference TRBV2 and TRBJ2-3, is as follows: EPEVTQTPSHQVTQMGQEVILRCVPISNHLYFYWYRQILGQKVEFLVSFYNNEISEKSEIFDDQFSVERPDGSNFTLKIRSTKLEDSAMYFCASSRQGGEDTQYFGPGTRLTVL.

The chain has TRBV5-4 and TRBJ1-5, with a tentative D call TRBD1 (5 bases). The length of the CDR3 is 15 residues. In germline, CDR1 is SGHNT, CDR2 YYREEE (reference sequence). Between the trimmed V and J ends, which lost 4 bases and 4 bases, there was a span of 15 bases. The CDR3 protein is CASSRWGDYNQPQHF. The CDR3 DNA sequence: TGTGCCAGCAGCCGCTGGGGGGACTATAATCAGCCCCAGCATTTT.

This clone was picked up a small number of times. The chain couples TRBV6-2 or TRBV6-3 to TRBJ2-3; 7 nucleotides align to TRBD2. With 1 base clipped from V and 2 bases from J, the junction kept 3 bases outside the gene matches. This CDR3 comprises 15 residues. Germline-derived CDR1 and CDR2 are MNHEY and SVGEGT. The CDR3 sequence: CASSYWGGATDTQYF. DNA for the CDR3: TGTGCCAGCAGTTACTGGGGGGGAGCCACAGATACGCAGTATTTT.

J is TRBJ1-2 and V is TRBV11-3; no reliable D call. The V end lost 5 bases, the J end lost 6 bases, and 10 bases lay between the germline ends. This CDR3 has 12 residues. The germline gives CDR1 SGHNT, CDR2 YENEEA. CDR3 loop: CASSQNQDGYTF. The CDR3 DNA reads TGTGCCAGCAGCCAAAATCAGGATGGCTACACCTTC.

The rearrangement uses TRBV5-8 and TRBJ2-2, with 8 bases identical to TRBD1. Germline CDR1 is SGHTS and CDR2 is YDEGEE. V was pared by 0 bases and J by 2 bases, with 6 bases of the junction left unmatched. This CDR3 has 17 residues. CDR3 nucleotide sequence: TGTGCCAGCAGCTTGGTTACAGGGGGATCCAACACCGGGGAGCTGTTTTTT. Amino acid sequence: CASSLVTGGSNTGELFF. The whole variable domain, filled in from reference TRBV5-8 and TRBJ2-2, reads EAGVTQSPTHLIKTRGQQATLRCSPISGHTSVYWYQQALGLGLQFLLWYDEGEERNRGNFPPRFSGRQFPNYSSELNVNALELEDSALYLCASSLVTGGSNTGELFFGEGSRLTVL.

The chain joins TRBV24-1 to TRBJ2-6; D is possibly TRBD1 (5 bases). The germline V gene encodes CDR1 KGHDR and CDR2 SFDVKD. The germline V and J ends were trimmed by 7 bases and 0 bases, with 9 bases remaining between them. The CDR3 is 15 amino acids. The CDR3 nucleotides read TGTGCCACCAGCTTTGGACACTCTGGGGCCAACGTCCTGACTTTC. It is translated as CATSFGHSGANVLTF.

The CDR3 DNA is TGTGCAAGTCGCTTTTCGGTGCGGGGAACGAGGGACAATGAGCAGTTCTTC. This encodes CASRFSVRGTRDNEQFF. The V call is TRBV12-2, the J call TRBJ2-1; the D call in the table, TRBD2, was not verified against the DNA. TRBV12-2 is designated a pseudogene. The CDR3 spans 17 residues.

The chain links TRBV11-2 to TRBJ1-6; TRBD1 agrees at 8 bases. In germline, CDR1 is SGHAT, CDR2 FQNNGV. The CDR3 covers 14 residues. J was trimmed by 10 bases and V by 5 bases; bases with no gene match: 7. The CDR3 nucleotides read TGTGCCAGCAGCCTTGGACAGGGAGGGTCACCCCTCCACTTT. This codes for CASSLGQGGSPLHF.

The genes are TRBV5-6 and TRBJ2-1, with 7 bases aligning to TRBD1. V shed 1 base, J shed 0 bases, and the junction held 4 bases outside the gene matches. CDR3 length: 16 amino acids. CDR1 is SGHDT and CDR2 is YYEEEE in the germline V gene. CDR3 nucleotides: TGTGCCAGCAGCTTGCTCGACAGGGTCTCCTACAATGAGCAGTTCTTC. Its translation: CASSLLDRVSYNEQFF. Complete variable domain (other parts from reference TRBV5-6 and TRBJ2-1): DAGVTQSPTHLIKTRGQQVTLRCSPKSGHDTVSWYQQALGQGPQFIFQYYEEEERQRGNFPDRFSGHQFPNYSSELNVNALLLGDSALYLCASSLLDRVSYNEQFFGPGTRLTVL.

The CDR3 region is CASGNRDSHEQYF. The CDR3 DNA reads TGTGCCAGCGGCAACCGGGACAGCCACGAGCAGTACTTC. V usage is TRBV11-2 and J usage is TRBJ2-7; 7 nucleotides line up with TRBD1. The CDR3 is 13 amino acids. J gave up 5 bases and V 8 bases, and 9 bases lay outside the gene matches. Germline CDR1 is SGHAT and CDR2 is FQNNGV.

The sample holds one count of this clone. V is TRBV11-2 and J is TRBJ2-5; 7 bases fit TRBD2. Germline values: CDR1 SGHAT, CDR2 FQNNGV. Losses at the gene ends were 2 bases for V and 2 bases for J; bases not matched to a gene: 5. This CDR3 comprises 15 residues. The CDR3: CASSLQRGLQETQYF. DNA of the CDR3: TGTGCCAGCAGCTTACAGCGGGGCCTTCAAGAGACCCAGTACTTC.

This chain connects TRBV6-6 to TRBJ1-5; TRBD1 might be the D (6 bases). Germline V gene lookup returns CDR1 MNHNY and CDR2 SVGAGI (reference sequence). Trimming took 5 bases from V and 3 from J, leaving 11 bases between them. The CDR3 loop spans 14 amino acids. CDR3 bases: TGTGCCAGCAGTGCAGGACAGTTCAATCAGCCCCAGCATTTT. Translation gives CASSAGQFNQPQHF.